The present TCR beta chain was sequenced within a study of a mutant IDH1 vaccine in newly diagnosed glioma. Study-wide context: Of the patients given treatment, around 60% were male and 37.5% were female, and a mean age of about 40 years was recorded.

Produced via immunoSEQ multiplex PCR; TCRdb's table is partial and in-frame only. The sample has tens of thousands of clones; 82% are singletons. V lost 0 bases, J lost 6 bases, and 4 bases stayed unmatched. Looked up from germline, CDR1 is SGHRS and CDR2 is YFSETQ. The CDR3 loop spans 14 amino acids. To note about this clone: The antigen is not known.

Overall study findings and caveats: Evidence of vaccine-induced immune responses was documented in approximately 93% of patients. Seemingly, pseudoprogression had no relation to changes in the top peripheral T cell clonotypes.

The time point here: baseline, week 1 (first vaccination visit). Treatment here: pre-vaccination baseline after standard-of-care therapy. The chain carries TRBV5-1 and TRBJ1-1; 8 bases match TRBD1. The clonotype comes from a young man with glioma. The sequences come from PBMCs, collected from a glioma patient treated with radiotherapy, temozolomide or both. In nucleotides, the CDR3 is TGCGCCAGCAGCTTGGGACAGGGGTCTCCTGAAGCTTTCTTT. Its translation is CASSLGQGSPEAFF.